These 14 T cell receptor beta chains originate from one sample sequenced in a study of T cells of healthy individuals. TCRdb re-called the 5' RACE reads with MiXCR, one entry per CDR3 protein. The sample includes about 100,000 distinct CDR3 sequences, around 17% seen only once; the top ten take 6.2%. The source is a human donor in good health.

The chain links TRBV6-4 to TRBJ1-1; no clear D. Germline V gene lookup returns CDR1 MRHNA and CDR2 SNTAGT. Trimming cost V 0 bases and J 2 bases, with 10 bases left between them. The length of the CDR3 is 15 residues. CDR3 nucleotide sequence: TGTGCCAGCAGTGACTCGACGACGGGAAACACTGAAGCTTTCTTT. Residues: CASSDSTTGNTEAFF.

This clonotype came up many times. The chain combines TRBV3-1 with TRBJ2-1, with D maybe TRBD2 (6 bases). The CDR3 sequence is 16 residues long. V dropped 4 bases and J dropped 2 bases, with 15 bases sitting between them. Germline CDR1 LGHDT, CDR2 YNNKEL (reference sequence). CDR3 loop: CASSPPSGGTYNEQFF. DNA for the CDR3: TGTGCCAGCAGCCCTCCTTCCGGGGGAACCTACAATGAGCAGTTCTTC.

The rearrangement uses TRBV27 and TRBJ2-3; D unclear. The germline V and J ends were trimmed by 3 bases and 4 bases, with 8 bases remaining between them. Germline loops: CDR1 MNHEY, CDR2 SMNVEV (reference sequence). CDR3 size: 13 residues. The CDR3 here is CASSFPAADTQYF. The CDR3 coding sequence is TGTGCCAGCAGTTTTCCCGCAGCAGATACGCAGTATTTT.

CDR3 bases: TGTGCCAGCAACGGGGGGAGCTCAACTAATGAAAAACTGTTTTTT. Amino acid sequence: CASNGGSSTNEKLFF. The chain links TRBV12-3 or TRBV12-4 to TRBJ1-4; possibly TRBD1 for D (5 bases). The CDR3 is 15 amino acids. Trimming left V 7 bases short and J 0 bases short, with 12 bases between.

This clonotype was detected ten times or more. This chain uses TRBV7-2 with TRBJ2-1; TRBD1 is a possible D gene (7 bases). CDR3 length: 14 residues. Germline lookup yields CDR1 SGHTA and CDR2 FQGNSA. Trimming removed 3 bases from V and 9 bases from J, with 15 bases in between. Written as DNA, the CDR3 is TGTGCCAGCAGCTTTAGTACGCAGGGGGGTGAGCAGTTCTTC. This sequence encodes CASSFSTQGGEQFF.

The V call is TRBV2, the J call TRBJ1-4; D is undetermined. The CDR3 contains 14 residues. Trimming stripped 3 bases from V and 8 bases from J, with 13 bases between. Looked up from germline, CDR1 is SNHLY and CDR2 is FYNNEI. The CDR3 bases are TGTGCCAGCAGTGATCACCGGAAGGGAGAAAAACTGTTTTTT. Translation gives CASSDHRKGEKLFF.

CDR3 DNA sequence: TGCAGTGCCACGGGACAGGGAAGGGATCAGCCCCAGCATTTT. It translates to CSATGQGRDQPQHF. The chain is built from TRBV20-1 and TRBJ1-5; TRBD1 agrees at 9 bases. The CDR3 totals 14 residues. The germline V gene has CDR1 DFQATT and CDR2 SNEGSKA (reference sequence). V trimming: 6 bases; J trimming: 5 bases; junction bases outside the gene matches: 8.

This clonotype has a handful of counts. The rearrangement joins TRBV4-1 to TRBJ2-4; TRBD1 agrees at 10 bases. Germline V gene data show CDR1 as MGHRA and CDR2 as YSYEKL. V lost 2 bases to trimming and J lost 6 bases; unmatched junction nucleotides: 13. There are 18 residues in the CDR3. The CDR3, as DNA: TGCGCCAGCAGCCAACCACACCCGACAGGGGGCCGTTTAAACATTCAGTACTTC. Its translation: CASSQPHPTGGRLNIQYF.

In its sample, this clonotype was seen a few times. The chain recombines TRBV15 with TRBJ1-6; possibly TRBD1 for D (6 bases). Germline CDR1 LNHNV, CDR2 YYDKDF (reference sequence). V lost 1 base to trimming and J lost 16 bases, with 14 bases between them. The CDR3 runs 13 residues. CDR3: CATSRVRDTQLHF. The CDR3 coding sequence is TGTGCCACCAGCAGAGTCCGGGACACCCAACTCCACTTT.

The sample holds a few counts of this clonotype. The chain is built from TRBV4-1 and TRBJ2-1; D may be TRBD1 or TRBD2 (6 bases each). Looked up from germline, CDR1 is MGHRA and CDR2 is YSYEKL. CDR3 size: 16 residues. V was pared by 3 bases and J by 3 bases, with 15 bases between. CDR3 region: CASSQENREDYNEQFF. CDR3 coding DNA: TGCGCCAGCAGCCAGGAGAACAGGGAGGACTACAATGAGCAGTTCTTC.

Many counts were recorded for this clonotype. The V call is TRBV5-1, the J call TRBJ2-1, with D perhaps TRBD2 (6 bases). The germline V and J ends were trimmed by 0 bases and 3 bases, with 16 bases remaining between them. The CDR3 extends over 17 amino acids. Germline loops: CDR1 SGHRS, CDR2 YFSETQ. The CDR3 DNA sequence: TGCGCCAGCAGCTTGGCCCAGGCGGGGACTCTCTACAATGAGCAGTTCTTC. Translated, it gives CASSLAQAGTLYNEQFF.

V usage is TRBV5-1 and J usage is TRBJ2-1, with D hard to call. The germline gives CDR1 SGHRS, CDR2 YFSETQ. CDR3 length: 14 residues. Between the trimmed V and J ends, which lost 6 bases and 0 bases, there was a span of 10 bases. The chain's CDR3 is CASNTITSYNEQFF. The CDR3 region has the DNA TGCGCCAGCAACACTATCACCTCCTACAATGAGCAGTTCTTC.

This clonotype appeared many times. This chain connects TRBV20-1 to TRBJ2-7; no clear D. Deletions cut 6 bases from V and 5 bases from J, with 20 bases between. Germline V gene lookup returns CDR1 DFQATT and CDR2 SNEGSKA (reference sequence). CDR3 length equals 14 residues. CDR3 amino acids: CSAFASTRPNEQYF. In DNA, the CDR3 is TGCAGTGCGTTTGCTTCGACAAGACCAAACGAGCAGTACTTC.

This clonotype was seen repeatedly, ten times or more. This chain links TRBV7-8 with TRBJ1-2; perhaps TRBD1 as D (5 bases). This CDR3 comprises 15 residues. Germline CDR1 is SGHVS and CDR2 is FQNEAQ. The V and J ends lost 5 bases and 7 bases respectively, with 20 bases between them. The CDR3 DNA follows: TGTGCCAGCAGCCCCCCCGGGGGGTTGGAGTCTGGCTACACCTTC. It yields the protein CASSPPGGLESGYTF.